The 17 T cell receptor beta chains in this list originate from one sample, sequenced in a study of cytomegalovirus exposure and HLA in healthy donors. PCR primers comprised 60 Vbeta and 13 Jbeta primers. TCRdb's table, derived via immunoSEQ multiplex PCR, lists solely in-frame clones and lacks some. The sample lists approximately 290,000 clones, around 80% seen once, with more than 0.3% in the top ten. Sample: PBMCs. These receptors all stem from a girl aged 2-10 years in good health and CMV-seronegative.

This chain joins TRBV29-1 and TRBJ1-2, with TRBD1 as a possible D gene (5 bases). The germline V gene has CDR1 SQVTM and CDR2 ANQGSEA. The CDR3 is 16 amino acids. Trimming removed 6 bases at V and 5 bases at J, with 25 bases between. In DNA form, the CDR3 reads TGCAGCGTCACTTCAAACGCTAGGGCAGGGTGGTATGGCTACACCTTC. Translated: CSVTSNARAGWYGYTF.

The V and J genes are TRBV5-4 and TRBJ2-3; 16 bases are a match to TRBD2. The V gene's germline CDR1 is SGHNT and CDR2 YYREEE (reference sequence). This CDR3 contains 18 residues. The V and J ends lost 4 bases and 1 base, in that order; junction bases with no gene match: 6. This chain's CDR3 is CASSRGLAGGLGTDTQYF. The CDR3 DNA sequence: TGTGCCAGCAGCCGGGGACTAGCGGGGGGGCTCGGCACAGATACGCAGTATTTT.

This clone was detected only a few times. The chain has TRBV4-2 and TRBJ2-1, with 15 bases aligning to TRBD2. The V gene end was trimmed by 0 bases and the J gene end by 4 bases; junction bases not matched to a gene: 4. The CDR3 is made up of 18 amino acids. The germline V gene encodes CDR1 LGHNA and CDR2 YNFKEQ. Written as DNA, the CDR3 is TGTGCCAGCAGCCAAGAAGGGACTAGCGGGGGGCTTTACAATGAGCAGTTCTTC. Its protein product is CASSQEGTSGGLYNEQFF.

The genes are TRBV6-1 and TRBJ2-7; tentatively, D is TRBD1 (6 bases). CDR1 is MNHNS and CDR2 is SASEGT in the germline V gene. The CDR3 contains 12 residues. V was pared by 6 bases and J by 6 bases, with 12 bases between. The CDR3 region has the DNA TGTGCCAGCAGCCATGCAGGGGTCGAGCAGTACTTC. Protein sequence: CASSHAGVEQYF.

The chain carries TRBV6-5 and TRBJ1-1, with D tentatively TRBD1 (5 bases). CDR3 length: 13 residues. Germline V gene data show CDR1 as MNHEY and CDR2 as SVGAGI. V dropped 7 bases and J dropped 4 bases, with 13 bases sitting between them. CDR3 coding DNA: TGTGCCAGCACTGAAGGGGTTGGCACTGAAGCTTTCTTT. Encoded protein: CASTEGVGTEAFF.

The chain employs TRBV28 and TRBJ2-1; D may be TRBD1 (6 bases). The V gene's germline CDR1 is MDHEN and CDR2 SYDVKM. V was pared by 7 bases and J by 5 bases, with 18 bases between. The CDR3 sequence is 15 residues long. The CDR3 bases are TGTGCCAGCATGATAGGAGACAGGACCAACAATGAGCAGTTCTTC. Protein sequence: CASMIGDRTNNEQFF.

The CDR3 spells CASSPVPTLRGTQYF. In DNA form, the CDR3 reads TGTGCCAGCTCCCCGGTACCCACCCTCCGGGGAACCCAGTACTTC. This chain links TRBV27 with TRBJ2-5; possibly TRBD2 for D (5 bases). The germline V gene has CDR1 MNHEY and CDR2 SMNVEV (reference sequence). The CDR3 is 15 residues long. Trimming took off 8 bases at V and 8 bases at J, with 24 bases between the two ends.

The rearrangement uses TRBV9 and TRBJ1-1; no reliable D call. This CDR3 spans 14 amino acids. The V gene lost 4 bases and the J gene lost 1 base, with 11 bases spanning the gap. Germline V CDR1 and CDR2: SGDLS, YYNGEE. Here the CDR3 reads CASSFQTGNTEAFF. As DNA, the CDR3 is TGTGCCAGCAGCTTCCAGACTGGGAACACTGAAGCTTTCTTT.

This rearrangement joins TRBV2 to TRBJ1-1; D remains ambiguous. Germline V CDR1 and CDR2: SNHLY, FYNNEI. The CDR3 extends over 15 amino acids. V was shortened by 0 bases and J by 5 bases, with 13 bases between the two germline ends. The CDR3 bases are TGTGCCAGCAGTGAAGCGGCTGGAGGGTGGACTGAAGCTTTCTTT. Residues: CASSEAAGGWTEAFF.

V usage is TRBV4-2 and J usage is TRBJ2-2, with 8 bases that match TRBD2. This CDR3 region has 16 residues. The germline V gene has CDR1 LGHNA and CDR2 YNFKEQ. V lost 2 bases to trimming and J lost 7 bases; unmatched junction nucleotides: 9. This CDR3 is CASSQSAGTRYGELFF. CDR3 sequence (DNA): TGTGCCAGCAGCCAATCCGCCGGGACTAGGTACGGGGAGCTGTTTTTT.

J is TRBJ1-1 and V is TRBV7-9; 7 positions match TRBD1. In germline, CDR1 is SEHNR, CDR2 FQNEAQ (reference sequence). V shed 8 bases and J 8 bases; nucleotides not matched to a gene: 14. This CDR3 has 14 amino acids. Here the CDR3 DNA reads TGTGCCAGCGGGTTCGGCCGGGACAGTCGAGAAGCTTTCTTT. Its protein product is CASGFGRDSREAFF.

V is TRBV2 and J is TRBJ2-1; D is possibly TRBD2 (5 bases). Trimming took 7 bases from V and 8 from J, leaving 21 bases between them. CDR1 and CDR2 from the germline V gene are SNHLY and FYNNEI. This CDR3 has 15 amino acids. The CDR3 is CASTRGLLSFYEQFF. The DNA of the CDR3 is TGTGCCAGCACTAGAGGACTTCTCTCCTTTTATGAGCAGTTCTTC.

This clone was detected only a few times. The gene calls are TRBV27 and TRBJ2-5, with TRBD2 as a possible D gene (6 bases). Trimming shortened V by 2 bases and J by 4 bases, and 11 bases separated the two germline ends. Germline CDR1 is MNHEY and CDR2 is SMNVEV (reference sequence). The CDR3 has 14 amino acids. The CDR3: CASSLGPAGETQYF. The DNA for the CDR3 is TGTGCCAGCAGTTTAGGGCCAGCGGGAGAGACCCAGTACTTC.

The V gene is TRBV29-1, the J gene TRBJ2-1, with D maybe TRBD2 (5 bases). This CDR3 is built from 14 residues. The V and J ends lost 3 bases and 3 bases respectively, with 12 bases between them. Per germline, CDR1 SQVTM and CDR2 ANQGSEA. DNA of the CDR3: TGCAGCGTTGACAACCCCCGGGGCTACAATGAGCAGTTCTTC. Amino acids: CSVDNPRGYNEQFF.

This chain joins TRBV15 and TRBJ2-1; TRBD1 matches at 8 bases. Germline V CDR1 and CDR2: LNHNV, YYDKDF (reference sequence). The CDR3 spans 18 residues. V shed 1 base and J 0 bases; nucleotides not matched to a gene: 8. The CDR3 spells CATSRVGDRPSSYNEQFF. The CDR3, as DNA: TGTGCCACCAGCAGAGTGGGGGACAGGCCGAGCTCCTACAATGAGCAGTTCTTC.

This clone is a singleton in its sample. One end of the junction does not line up with germline, which may come from a read error. This chain links TRBV7-9 with TRBJ1-5, with D tentatively TRBD1 (5 bases). The CDR3 sequence is 12 residues long. Germline V CDR1 and CDR2: SEHNR, FQNEAQ (reference sequence). The CDR3 nucleotides are TGTTCCAGCAGCTGGGGGGGTCAGCCCCAGCATTTT. Its translation: CSSSWGGQPQHF.

This rearrangement joins TRBV18 to TRBJ2-4; D might be TRBD2 (6 bases). V dropped 3 bases and J dropped 9 bases, with 24 bases sitting between them. The CDR3 runs 17 residues. Germline V gene sequence: CDR1 KGHSH, CDR2 LQKENI. CDR3 nucleotides: TGTGCCAGCTCACCGCAATACCAAACCGGGACTCCTAGCATTCAGTACTTC. Amino acid sequence: CASSPQYQTGTPSIQYF. Drawing the rest from reference TRBV18 and TRBJ2-4, the complete variable domain is NAGVMQNPRHLVRRRGQEARLRCSPMKGHSHVYWYRQLPEEGLKFMVYLQKENIIDESGMPKERFSAEFPKEGPSILRIQQVVRGDSAAYFCASSPQYQTGTPSIQYFGAGTRLSVL.